The present T cell receptor beta chain was sequenced within a study of shared clonotypes between healthy human individuals. Details on this clone: Its cognate antigen is unknown.

Germline trimming cut 2 bases from V and 0 bases from J; bases unmatched to any gene: 21. Per the germline V gene, CDR1 is MNHEY and CDR2 is SMNVEV (reference sequence). The CDR3 totals 23 residues. Sequencing used immunoSEQ multiplex PCR; TCRdb keeps in-frame clones, though not all of them. The table lists 1,500,000 or so clones, around 97% of them singletons. Study-level points and caveats: Donor clonotype sharing was expected to depend on sequencing depth. In contrast to clonotypes shared by all four donors, non-shared clonotypes had lower generation probabilities.

All donors were Caucasian adults living in Nashville, Tennessee. The chain combines TRBV27 with TRBJ2-3; TRBD2 aligns across 12 bases. The sequence came from a young man in good health. Sequencing used naive CD4+ T cells sorted from blood. The subset here: CD45RA+ positively selected. The CDR3 reads CASSLRFRGGSLAGGSSTDTQYF. The CDR3, as DNA: TGTGCCAGCAGTTTACGGTTTCGGGGGGGATCACTAGCGGGAGGATCTAGCACAGATACGCAGTATTTT.